What follows are 12 T cell receptor beta chains derived from one specimen sequenced in a study of blood T cell repertoires in COVID-19. Method: immunoSEQ multiplex PCR; TCRdb's copy keeps in-frame clones and lacks some. The sample carries approximately 150,000 clones, 80% to 85% recorded once. Sequenced input: peripheral blood. The receptors derive from a man aged 65 to 79 with active or convalescent COVID-19.

This clone was detected only once. CDR3 sequence (DNA): TGTGCCAGCAGGCCAGGGGGCGTTAAGGAGACCCAGTACTTC. It is translated as CASRPGGVKETQYF. The V gene is TRBV6-6, the J gene TRBJ2-5; 8 nucleotides align to TRBD1. Germline V lookup: CDR1 MNHNY, CDR2 SVGAGI (reference sequence). Unmatched junction bases numbered 8, after V lost 6 bases and J lost 5 bases. CDR3 length equals 14 residues.

This chain links TRBV6-6 with TRBJ2-7; D is perhaps TRBD2 (6 bases). Per germline, CDR1 MNHNY and CDR2 SVGAGI (reference sequence). With 7 bases removed from V and 2 bases from J, the gap between germline ends came to 15 bases. The CDR3 contains 14 residues. The CDR3 DNA reads TGTGCCAGCACTCCAGCGGGCAGAGCCTACGAGCAGTACTTC. Translated: CASTPAGRAYEQYF.

The J gene is TRBJ2-7, the V gene TRBV19; 9 bases match TRBD1. The germline gives CDR1 LNHDA, CDR2 SQIVND (reference sequence). The J segment lost 3 bases and the V segment lost 5 bases, leaving 8 bases of the junction unmatched. The CDR3 consists of 15 residues. CDR3 amino acids: CASSSLTGGFYEQYF. In DNA, the CDR3 is TGTGCCAGTAGTTCTCTAACAGGGGGCTTCTACGAGCAGTACTTC.

This chain connects TRBV3-1 (or the pseudogene TRBV3-2) to TRBJ1-1; the match to TRBD1 covers 9 bases. The V segment lost 4 bases and the J segment 1 base; nucleotides outside the gene matches: 4. This CDR3 region has 15 residues. The germline V gene has CDR1 LGHDT and CDR2 YNNKEL (reference sequence). CDR3 sequence reads: CASSPDRGRNTEAFF. Here the CDR3 DNA reads TGTGCCAGCAGCCCGGACAGGGGAAGGAACACTGAAGCTTTCTTT.

The chain's CDR3 is CASSLIGGEGYGYTF. The CDR3 region has the DNA TGTGCCAGCAGCCTCATCGGGGGAGAAGGCTATGGCTACACCTTC. The chain links TRBV7-9 to TRBJ1-2; possibly TRBD1 for D (5 bases). The CDR3 runs 15 residues. V dropped 5 bases and J dropped 4 bases, with 17 bases sitting between them. The V gene's germline CDR1 is SEHNR and CDR2 FQNEAQ (reference sequence).

The chain links TRBV7-9 to TRBJ1-5; unclear D gene. Looked up from germline, CDR1 is SEHNR and CDR2 is FQNEAQ (reference sequence). Trimming removed 5 bases at V and 4 bases at J, with 6 bases between. The CDR3 has 12 residues. For the CDR3, the DNA is TGTGCCAGCAGCCCAGGAAATCAGCCCCAGCATTTT. Translated: CASSPGNQPQHF.

The rearrangement links TRBV7-2 to TRBJ2-5, with TRBD1 as a possible D gene (6 bases). This CDR3 contains 15 residues. V lost 1 base and J 2 bases, leaving 11 bases between the germline ends. The germline V gene encodes CDR1 SGHTA and CDR2 FQGNSA. CDR3 sequence reads: CASSLVVGQQETQYF. The CDR3 nucleotides read TGTGCCAGCAGCTTAGTTGTGGGACAACAAGAGACCCAGTACTTC.

CDR3 in amino acids: CASSYAPGTGVGTEAFF. CDR3 DNA: TGTGCCAGCAGTTACGCCCCCGGGACAGGGGTTGGCACTGAAGCTTTCTTT. The chain carries TRBV6-2 or TRBV6-3 and TRBJ1-1; 10 bases map to TRBD1. V lost 2 bases and J lost 4; bases outside the gene matches: 10. Germline V gene data show CDR1 as MNHEY and CDR2 as SVGEGT. There are 17 residues in the CDR3.

CDR3 coding DNA: TGTGCCAGCTCACCAACAGGGGCAGCATCGAACACCGGGGAGCTGTTTTTT. Its protein is CASSPTGAASNTGELFF. The chain uses TRBV18 and TRBJ2-2, with TRBD1 matching 7 bases. The J segment lost 0 bases and the V segment lost 2 bases, leaving 6 bases of the junction unmatched. The CDR3 is 17 residues long. Looked up from germline, CDR1 is KGHSH and CDR2 is LQKENI.

This chain uses TRBV4-1 with TRBJ2-3; 7 positions match TRBD2. CDR3 size: 18 residues. In germline, CDR1 is MGHRA, CDR2 YSYEKL. J gave up 3 bases and V 3 bases, and 15 bases lay outside the gene matches. The CDR3 spells CASSQEKNGLGRTDTQYF. The CDR3 coding sequence is TGCGCCAGCAGCCAGGAAAAAAACGGACTAGGTCGGACAGATACGCAGTATTTT.

CDR3 in amino acids: CASSSLSGTSRNEQFF. CDR3 DNA sequence: TGTGCCAGCAGCTCCTTATCGGGGACTTCGAGGAATGAGCAGTTCTTC. This chain connects TRBV7-2 to TRBJ2-1, with TRBD2 as a possible D gene (6 bases). V was cut by 4 bases and J by 7 bases, with 20 bases left in between. The CDR3 spans 16 residues. Germline lookup yields CDR1 SGHTA and CDR2 FQGNSA.

The chain recombines TRBV6-6 with TRBJ2-2; a possible D gene is TRBD1 (5 bases). Germline CDR1 and CDR2: MNHNY and SVGAGI (reference sequence). The CDR3 is 13 residues long. Trimming shortened V by 8 bases and J by 3 bases, and 10 bases separated the two germline ends. CDR3 loop: CASEKGYTGELFF. CDR3 DNA sequence: TGTGCCAGCGAAAAGGGGTACACCGGGGAGCTGTTTTTT.